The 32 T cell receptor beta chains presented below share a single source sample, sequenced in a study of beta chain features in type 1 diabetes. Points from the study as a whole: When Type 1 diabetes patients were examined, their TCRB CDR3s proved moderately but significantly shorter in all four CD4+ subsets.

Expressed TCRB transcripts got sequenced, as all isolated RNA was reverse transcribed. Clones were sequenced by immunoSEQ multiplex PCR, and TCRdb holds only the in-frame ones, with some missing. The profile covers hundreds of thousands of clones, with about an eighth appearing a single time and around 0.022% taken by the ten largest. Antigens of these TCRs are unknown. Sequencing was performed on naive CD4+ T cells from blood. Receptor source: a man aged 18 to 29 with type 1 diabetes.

CDR3 coding DNA: TGTGCCAGCAGCGTAGAGACCGCGATGAACACTGAAGCTTTCTTT. Protein sequence: CASSVETAMNTEAFF. The chain couples TRBV9 to TRBJ1-1; no clear D. There are 15 residues in the CDR3. V lost 0 bases, J lost 0 bases, and 9 bases lay in between. The germline V gene has CDR1 SGDLS and CDR2 YYNGEE. Full variable domain (rest looked up from reference TRBV9 and TRBJ1-1): DSGVTQTPKHLITATGQRVTLRCSPRSGDLSVYWYQQSLDQGLQFLIQYYNGEERAKGNILERFSAQQFPDLHSELNLSSLELGDSALYFCASSVETAMNTEAFFGQGTRLTVV.

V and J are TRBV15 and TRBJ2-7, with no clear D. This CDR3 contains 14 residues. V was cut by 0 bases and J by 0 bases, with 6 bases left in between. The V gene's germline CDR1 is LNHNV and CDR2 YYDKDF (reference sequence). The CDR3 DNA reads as TGTGCCACCAGCAGAGATTTGAGCTCCTACGAGCAGTACTTC. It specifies CATSRDLSSYEQYF.

The CDR3 region has the DNA TGTGCCCTAGGGACAGGGGGATACAATGAGCAGTTCTTC. Translation: CALGTGGYNEQFF. The chain uses TRBV6-5 and TRBJ2-1; 11 nucleotides line up with TRBD1. V shed 11 bases and J 4 bases; nucleotides not matched to a gene: 4. The CDR3 covers 13 residues. Germline lookup yields CDR1 MNHEY and CDR2 SVGAGI.

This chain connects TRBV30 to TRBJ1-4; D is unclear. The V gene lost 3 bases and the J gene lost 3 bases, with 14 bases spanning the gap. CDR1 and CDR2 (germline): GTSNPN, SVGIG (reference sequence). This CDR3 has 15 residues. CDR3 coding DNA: TGTGCCTGGAGGGGTGCTACCGGGGCTAATGAAAAACTGTTTTTT. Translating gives CAWRGATGANEKLFF.

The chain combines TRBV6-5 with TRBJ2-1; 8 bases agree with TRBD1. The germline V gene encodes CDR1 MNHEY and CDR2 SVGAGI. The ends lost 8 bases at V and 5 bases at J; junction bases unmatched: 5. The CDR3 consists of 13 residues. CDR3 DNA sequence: TGTGCCAGCCGACAGGGGCCAAACAATGAGCAGTTCTTC. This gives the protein CASRQGPNNEQFF.

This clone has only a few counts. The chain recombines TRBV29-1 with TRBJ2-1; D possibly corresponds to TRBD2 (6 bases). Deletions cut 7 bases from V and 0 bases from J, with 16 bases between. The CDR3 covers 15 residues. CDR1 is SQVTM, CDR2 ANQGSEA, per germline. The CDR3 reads CSGGDSGYSYNEQFF. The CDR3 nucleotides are TGCAGCGGGGGGGATAGCGGATACTCCTACAATGAGCAGTTCTTC.

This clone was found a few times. CDR3 residues: CASSLVPGSTQETQYF. For the CDR3, the DNA is TGTGCCAGCAGCTTAGTCCCCGGCAGTACTCAAGAGACCCAGTACTTC. The genes are TRBV7-7 and TRBJ2-5; no clear D. Trimming shortened V by 1 base and J by 2 bases, and 14 bases separated the two germline ends. CDR1 is SSHAT, CDR2 FNYEAQ, per germline (reference sequence). This CDR3 contains 16 residues.

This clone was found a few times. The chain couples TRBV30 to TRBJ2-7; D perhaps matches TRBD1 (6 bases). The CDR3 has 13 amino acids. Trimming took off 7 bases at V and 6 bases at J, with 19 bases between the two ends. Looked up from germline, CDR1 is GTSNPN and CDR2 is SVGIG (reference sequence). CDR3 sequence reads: CASTETGWGEQYF. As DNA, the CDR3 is TGTGCCTCCACCGAGACAGGTTGGGGCGAGCAGTACTTC.

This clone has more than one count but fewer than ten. The CDR3 sequence: CASSLGPGNTIYF. The CDR3 nucleotides read TGTGCCAGCAGCCTGGGACCTGGAAACACCATATATTTT. V and J are TRBV5-4 and TRBJ1-3, with D possibly being TRBD1 (5 bases). CDR3 size: 13 residues. V shed 4 bases and J shed 2 bases, with 7 bases lying between them. Germline loops: CDR1 SGHNT, CDR2 YYREEE (reference sequence). Filled out from reference TRBV5-4 and TRBJ1-3, the complete variable domain reads ETGVTQSPTHLIKTRGQQVTLRCSSQSGHNTVSWYQQALGQGPQFIFQYYREEENGRGNFPPRFSGLQFPNYSSELNVNALELDDSALYLCASSLGPGNTIYFGEGSWLTVV.

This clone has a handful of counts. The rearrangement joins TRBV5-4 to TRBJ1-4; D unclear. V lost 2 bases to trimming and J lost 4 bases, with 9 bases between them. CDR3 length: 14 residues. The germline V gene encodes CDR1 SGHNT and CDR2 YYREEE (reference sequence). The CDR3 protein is CASSLAPINEKLFF. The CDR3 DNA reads TGTGCCAGCAGCTTAGCACCGATTAATGAAAAACTGTTTTTT.

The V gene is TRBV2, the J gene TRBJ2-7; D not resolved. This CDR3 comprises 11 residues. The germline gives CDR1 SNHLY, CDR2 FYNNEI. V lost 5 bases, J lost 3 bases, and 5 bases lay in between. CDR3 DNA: TGTGCCAGCAGTAACCACTACGAGCAGTACTTC. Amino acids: CASSNHYEQYF.

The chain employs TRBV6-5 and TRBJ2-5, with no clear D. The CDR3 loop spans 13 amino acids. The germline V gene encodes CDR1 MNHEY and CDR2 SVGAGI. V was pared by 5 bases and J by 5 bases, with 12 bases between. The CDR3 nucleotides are TGTGCCAGCAGTGACTTTCTAAGGGAGACCCAGTACTTC. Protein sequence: CASSDFLRETQYF.

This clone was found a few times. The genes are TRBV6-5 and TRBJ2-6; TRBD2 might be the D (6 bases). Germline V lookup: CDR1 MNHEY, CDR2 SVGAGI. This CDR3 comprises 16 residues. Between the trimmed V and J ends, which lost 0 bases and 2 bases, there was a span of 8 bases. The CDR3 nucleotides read TGTGCCAGCAGTTACTCGGGGGAGGCTGGGGCCAACGTCCTGACTTTC. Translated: CASSYSGEAGANVLTF.

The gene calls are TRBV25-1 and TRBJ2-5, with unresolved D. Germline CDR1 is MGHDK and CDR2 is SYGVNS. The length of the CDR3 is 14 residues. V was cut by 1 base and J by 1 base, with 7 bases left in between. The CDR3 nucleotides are TGTGCCAGCAGTGAATTGGTGGTCCAAGAGACCCAGTACTTC. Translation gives CASSELVVQETQYF.

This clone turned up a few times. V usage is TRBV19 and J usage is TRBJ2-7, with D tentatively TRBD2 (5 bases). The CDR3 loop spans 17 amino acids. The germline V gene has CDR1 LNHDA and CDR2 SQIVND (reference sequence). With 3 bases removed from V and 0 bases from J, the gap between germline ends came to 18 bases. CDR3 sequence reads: CASSMEVGGMSSYEQYF. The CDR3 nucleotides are TGTGCCAGTAGTATGGAGGTGGGTGGAATGAGCTCCTACGAGCAGTACTTC.

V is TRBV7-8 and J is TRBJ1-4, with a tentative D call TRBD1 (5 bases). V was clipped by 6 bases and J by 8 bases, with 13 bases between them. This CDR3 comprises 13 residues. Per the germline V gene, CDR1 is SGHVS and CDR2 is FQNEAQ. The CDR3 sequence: CASRLRRGEKLFF. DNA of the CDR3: TGTGCCAGCAGACTTAGACGGGGGGAAAAACTGTTTTTT.

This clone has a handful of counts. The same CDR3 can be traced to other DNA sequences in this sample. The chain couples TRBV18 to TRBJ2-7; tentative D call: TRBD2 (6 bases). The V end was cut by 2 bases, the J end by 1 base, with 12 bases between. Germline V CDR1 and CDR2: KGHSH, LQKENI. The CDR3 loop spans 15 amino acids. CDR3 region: CASSPSGDSSYEQYF. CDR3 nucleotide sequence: TGTGCCAGCTCACCATCGGGAGACAGTTCCTACGAGCAGTACTTC.

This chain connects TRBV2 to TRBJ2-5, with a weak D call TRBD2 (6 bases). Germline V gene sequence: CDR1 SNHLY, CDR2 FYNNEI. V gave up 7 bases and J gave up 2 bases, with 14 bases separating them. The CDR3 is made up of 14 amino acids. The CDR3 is CASTPLAYQETQYF. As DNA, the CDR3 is TGTGCCAGCACCCCACTAGCTTATCAAGAGACCCAGTACTTC. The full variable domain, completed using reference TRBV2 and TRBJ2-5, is EPEVTQTPSHQVTQMGQEVILRCVPISNHLYFYWYRQILGQKVEFLVSFYNNEISEKSEIFDDQFSVERPDGSNFTLKIRSTKLEDSAMYFCASTPLAYQETQYFGPGTRLLVL.

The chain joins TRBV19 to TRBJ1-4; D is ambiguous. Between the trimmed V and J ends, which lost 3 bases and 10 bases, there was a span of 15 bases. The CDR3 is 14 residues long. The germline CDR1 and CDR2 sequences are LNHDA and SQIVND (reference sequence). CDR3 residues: CASSIGIGQRKLFF. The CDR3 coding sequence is TGTGCCAGTAGTATTGGTATCGGGCAGAGAAAACTGTTTTTT.

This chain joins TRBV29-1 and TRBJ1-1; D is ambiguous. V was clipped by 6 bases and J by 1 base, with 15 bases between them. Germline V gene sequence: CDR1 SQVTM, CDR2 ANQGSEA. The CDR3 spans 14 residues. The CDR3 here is CSVRQLLGNTEAFF. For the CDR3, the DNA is TGCAGCGTGAGACAATTGCTCGGGAACACTGAAGCTTTCTTT. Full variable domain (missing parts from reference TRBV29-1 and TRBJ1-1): SAVISQKPSRDICQRGTSLTIQCQVDSQVTMMFWYRQQPGQSLTLIATANQGSEATYESGFVIDKFPISRPNLTFSTLTVSNMSPEDSSIYLCSVRQLLGNTEAFFGQGTRLTVV.

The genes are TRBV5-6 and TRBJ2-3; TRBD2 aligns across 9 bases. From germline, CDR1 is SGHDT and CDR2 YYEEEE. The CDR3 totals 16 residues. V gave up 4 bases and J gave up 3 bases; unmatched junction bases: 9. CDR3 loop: CASSPSGRGGTDTQYF. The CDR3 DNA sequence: TGTGCCAGCAGCCCATCGGGGCGGGGGGGGACAGATACGCAGTATTTT.

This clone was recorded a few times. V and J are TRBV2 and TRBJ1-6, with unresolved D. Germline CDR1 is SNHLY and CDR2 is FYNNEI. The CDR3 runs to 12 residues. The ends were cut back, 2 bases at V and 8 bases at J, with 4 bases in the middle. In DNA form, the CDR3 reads TGTGCCAGCAGTGAACCGGATTCACCCCTCCACTTT. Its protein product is CASSEPDSPLHF.

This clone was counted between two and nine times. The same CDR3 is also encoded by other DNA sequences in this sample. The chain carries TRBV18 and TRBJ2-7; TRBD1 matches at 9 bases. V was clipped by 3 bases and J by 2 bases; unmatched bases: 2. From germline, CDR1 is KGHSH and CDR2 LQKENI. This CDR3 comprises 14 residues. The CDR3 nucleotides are TGTGCCAGCTCACCGGGACAGGGTCCCTACGAGCAGTACTTC. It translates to CASSPGQGPYEQYF.

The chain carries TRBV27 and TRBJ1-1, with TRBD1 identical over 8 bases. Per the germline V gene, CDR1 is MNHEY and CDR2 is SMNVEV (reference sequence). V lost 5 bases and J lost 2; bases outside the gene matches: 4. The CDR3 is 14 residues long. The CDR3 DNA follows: TGTGCCAGCAGTCCGGACAGGGATAACACTGAAGCTTTCTTT. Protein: CASSPDRDNTEAFF.

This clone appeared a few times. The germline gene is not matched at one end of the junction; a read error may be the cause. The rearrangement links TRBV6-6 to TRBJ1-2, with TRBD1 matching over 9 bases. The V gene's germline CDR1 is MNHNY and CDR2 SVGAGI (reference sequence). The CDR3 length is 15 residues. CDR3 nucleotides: TGTGCCAGCAGACCCGGGACAGGGATTAACCATGGCTACACCTTC. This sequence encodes CASRPGTGINHGYTF.

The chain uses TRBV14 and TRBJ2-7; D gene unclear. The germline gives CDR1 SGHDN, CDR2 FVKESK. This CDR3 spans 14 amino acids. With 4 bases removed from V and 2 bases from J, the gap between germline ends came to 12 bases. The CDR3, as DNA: TGTGCCAGCAGCCCTCTGGACCGACCCTACGAGCAGTACTTC. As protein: CASSPLDRPYEQYF. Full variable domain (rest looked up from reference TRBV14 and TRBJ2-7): EAGVTQFPSHSVIEKGQTVTLRCDPISGHDNLYWYRRVMGKEIKFLLHFVKESKQDESGMPNNRFLAERTGGTYSTLKVQPAELEDSGVYFCASSPLDRPYEQYFGPGTRLTVT.

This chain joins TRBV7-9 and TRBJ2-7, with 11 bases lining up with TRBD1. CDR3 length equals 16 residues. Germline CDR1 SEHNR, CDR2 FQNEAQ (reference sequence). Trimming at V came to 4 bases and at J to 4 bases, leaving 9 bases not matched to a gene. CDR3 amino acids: CASSSRAGTGGYEQYF. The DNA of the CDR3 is TGTGCCAGCAGCTCAAGAGCCGGGACAGGGGGTTACGAGCAGTACTTC.

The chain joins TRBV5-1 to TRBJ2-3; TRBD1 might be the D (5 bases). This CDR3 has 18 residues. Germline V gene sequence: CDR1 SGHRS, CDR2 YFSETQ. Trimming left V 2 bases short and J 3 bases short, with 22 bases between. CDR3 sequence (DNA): TGCGCCAGCAGCTTTCGAGTCGATCGTCCCAGGGATACAGATACGCAGTATTTT. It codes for CASSFRVDRPRDTDTQYF.

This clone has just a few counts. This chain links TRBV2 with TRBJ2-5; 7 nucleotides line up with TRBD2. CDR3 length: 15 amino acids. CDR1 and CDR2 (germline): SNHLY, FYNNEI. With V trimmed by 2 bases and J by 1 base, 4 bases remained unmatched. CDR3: CASSERRGVQETQYF. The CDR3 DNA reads TGTGCCAGCAGTGAACGCCGGGGGGTCCAAGAGACCCAGTACTTC. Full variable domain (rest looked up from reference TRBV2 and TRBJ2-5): EPEVTQTPSHQVTQMGQEVILRCVPISNHLYFYWYRQILGQKVEFLVSFYNNEISEKSEIFDDQFSVERPDGSNFTLKIRSTKLEDSAMYFCASSERRGVQETQYFGPGTRLLVL.

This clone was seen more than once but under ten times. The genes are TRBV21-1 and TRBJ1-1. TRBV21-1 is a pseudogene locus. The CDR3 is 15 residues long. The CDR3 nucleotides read TGTGCCAGCAGCCACATCCCTAACATGAACACTGAAGCTTTCTTT. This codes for CASSHIPNMNTEAFF.

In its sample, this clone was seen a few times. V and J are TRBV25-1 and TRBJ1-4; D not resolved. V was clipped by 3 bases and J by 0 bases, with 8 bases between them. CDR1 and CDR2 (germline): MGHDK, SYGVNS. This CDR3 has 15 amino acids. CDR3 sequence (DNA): TGTGCCAGCAGTGATCCGATAACAACTAATGAAAAACTGTTTTTT. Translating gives CASSDPITTNEKLFF.

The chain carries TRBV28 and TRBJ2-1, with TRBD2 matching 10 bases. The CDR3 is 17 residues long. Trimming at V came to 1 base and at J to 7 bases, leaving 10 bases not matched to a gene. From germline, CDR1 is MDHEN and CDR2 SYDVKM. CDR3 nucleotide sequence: TGTGCCAGCAGTTTATCCCTCAGCGGGGGGGCCGGGAATGAGCAGTTCTTC. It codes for CASSLSLSGGAGNEQFF.